A single sample gave rise to the 27 T cell receptor beta chains below, sequenced in a study of control samples from healthy donors and cancer patients (dated by TCRdb to between 2020 and 2021). Library construction relied on the immunoSEQ multiplex PCR assay. TCRdb obtained this table from immuneACCESS and retained in-frame rearrangements with V and J assigned. These tables miss some clones; where compared with another copy, unresolved V genes account for less than half of the shortfall, and the remainder is unexplained. Here the sample has around 53,000 clones; around 90% occur a single time. The ten top clones hold about 14% of the sample. The sample was PBMCs. The receptors were sampled from a man in his sixties with head and neck cancer.

V is TRBV5-4 and J is TRBJ2-7; D unclear. Germline CDR1 reads SGHNT; CDR2 reads YYREEE (reference sequence). Between the trimmed V and J ends, which lost 0 bases and 1 base, there was a span of 5 bases. This CDR3 region has 13 residues. The CDR3 loop is CASSLGSSYEQYF. Written as DNA, the CDR3 is TGTGCCAGCAGCTTGGGCAGTTCCTACGAGCAGTACTTC.

This chain links TRBV2 with TRBJ2-7; TRBD1 aligns across 7 bases. Unmatched junction bases numbered 9, after V lost 1 base and J lost 0 bases. CDR3 length: 17 residues. CDR1 SNHLY and CDR2 FYNNEI come from the germline V gene. For the CDR3, the DNA is TGTGCCAGCAGTGAAGATTATCCGGGACAGCTCTCCTACGAGCAGTACTTC. Translating it yields CASSEDYPGQLSYEQYF.

The rearrangement links TRBV9 to TRBJ1-6; TRBD1 matches 7 bases. V lost 4 bases to trimming and J lost 6 bases; unmatched junction nucleotides: 10. From germline, CDR1 is SGDLS and CDR2 YYNGEE. CDR3 size: 16 residues. In DNA form, the CDR3 reads TGTGCCAGCAGCCCTCATTGGGGGACAGCTAATTCACCCCTCCACTTT. Its protein is CASSPHWGTANSPLHF.

The chain uses TRBV5-6 and TRBJ2-5; possible D gene TRBD2, 5 bases. The CDR3 length is 16 residues. Trimming pared 0 bases from V and 6 bases from J, leaving 18 bases between. CDR1 SGHDT and CDR2 YYEEEE come from the germline V gene. The CDR3, as DNA: TGTGCCAGCAGCTTGGCACGGGGAAAGGGATCGCAGACCCAGTACTTC. Translated, it gives CASSLARGKGSQTQYF.

V usage is TRBV5-6 and J usage is TRBJ2-3; the D is unclear. This CDR3 comprises 16 residues. CDR1 is SGHDT and CDR2 is YYEEEE in the germline V gene. Trimming removed 0 bases from V and 1 base from J, with 12 bases in between. The CDR3, as DNA: TGTGCCAGCAGCTTGGACATGGGCTCAGGCACAGATACGCAGTATTTT. This codes for CASSLDMGSGTDTQYF.

This clone showed up just once. V usage is TRBV12-3 or TRBV12-4 and J usage is TRBJ1-1; D is unclear. This CDR3 has 12 amino acids. Trimming left V 2 bases short and J 8 bases short, with 9 bases between. The CDR3 bases are TGTGCCAGCAGTTTAATAACAGACGAAGCTTTCTTT. Translation gives CASSLITDEAFF.

The rearrangement joins TRBV7-2 to TRBJ2-5, with TRBD1 as a possible D gene (5 bases). The CDR3 is 15 residues long. Trimming cost V 0 bases and J 2 bases, with 10 bases left between them. Germline-derived CDR1 and CDR2 are SGHTA and FQGNSA. Here the CDR3 reads CASSLAPTVQETQYF. The CDR3 DNA follows: TGTGCCAGCAGCTTAGCGCCGACAGTGCAAGAGACCCAGTACTTC. The full variable domain, rest sourced from reference TRBV7-2 and TRBJ2-5, is GAGVSQSPSNKVTEKGKDVELRCDPISGHTALYWYRQSLGQGLEFLIYFQGNSAPDKSGLPSDRFSAERTGGSVSTLTIQRTQQEDSAVYLCASSLAPTVQETQYFGPGTRLLVL.

V gene TRBV4-3 combines with J gene TRBJ1-1; 11 bases are a match to TRBD1. V trimming: 3 bases; J trimming: 5 bases; junction bases outside the gene matches: 2. Looked up from germline, CDR1 is LGHNA and CDR2 is YSLEER. This CDR3 comprises 14 residues. CDR3 bases: TGCGCCAGCAGCCATGGACAGGGGGCAACTGAAGCTTTCTTT. Its translation: CASSHGQGATEAFF.

The J gene is TRBJ2-7, the V gene TRBV3-1 (or the pseudogene TRBV3-2); 10 nucleotides line up with TRBD2. In germline, CDR1 is LGHDT, CDR2 YNNKEL (reference sequence). CDR3 length equals 15 residues. V gave up 5 bases and J gave up 3 bases; unmatched junction bases: 7. The CDR3 nucleotides are TGTGCCAGCAGCTACGGGACTAGCGCTTACTACGAGCAGTACTTC. It yields the protein CASSYGTSAYYEQYF.

The genes are TRBV6-2 or TRBV6-3 and TRBJ1-1; D uncertain. CDR1 is MNHEY, CDR2 SVGEGT, per germline. Trimming cost V 2 bases and J 4 bases, with 17 bases left between them. This CDR3 spans 16 amino acids. CDR3 bases: TGTGCCAGCAGTTACGGGTCCAATCCTAGCGGCACTGAAGCTTTCTTT. Translation gives CASSYGSNPSGTEAFF.

The chain combines TRBV9 with TRBJ2-3; the D gene is possibly TRBD2 (6 bases). The CDR3 is 15 amino acids. Trimming left V 0 bases short and J 5 bases short, with 13 bases between. CDR1 is SGDLS and CDR2 is YYNGEE in the germline V gene. The CDR3 DNA reads as TGTGCCAGCAGCGTAGATGCGGGAATGAGAGATACGCAGTATTTT. This encodes CASSVDAGMRDTQYF.

The chain joins TRBV4-2 to TRBJ2-7, with unresolved D. Trimming removed 1 base at V and 6 bases at J, with 10 bases between. Germline CDR1 LGHNA, CDR2 YNFKEQ. The CDR3 runs to 13 residues. This chain's CDR3 is CASSQGRKGEQYF. The CDR3 region has the DNA TGTGCCAGCAGCCAAGGGCGGAAGGGCGAGCAGTACTTC.

The rearrangement joins TRBV9 to TRBJ2-1; tentative D call: TRBD1 (5 bases). There are 12 residues in the CDR3. CDR1 and CDR2 (germline): SGDLS, YYNGEE. V lost 1 base and J 6 bases, leaving 5 bases between the germline ends. CDR3 loop: CASSVQGNEQFF. DNA for the CDR3: TGTGCCAGCAGCGTACAGGGCAATGAGCAGTTCTTC.

This chain links TRBV5-1 with TRBJ2-1; D might be TRBD2 (7 bases). CDR1 SGHRS and CDR2 YFSETQ come from the germline V gene. The ends were cut back, 2 bases at V and 8 bases at J, with 17 bases in the middle. The CDR3 has 15 residues. CDR3 loop: CASSFRARGGDEQFF. The CDR3 coding sequence is TGCGCCAGCAGCTTCCGGGCCCGAGGGGGGGATGAGCAGTTCTTC.

The chain is built from TRBV6-5 and TRBJ2-1; D is perhaps TRBD1 (5 bases). The ends were cut back, 6 bases at V and 5 bases at J, with 11 bases in the middle. The CDR3 length is 13 residues. Germline V gene sequence: CDR1 MNHEY, CDR2 SVGAGI. Here the CDR3 DNA reads TGTGCCAGCAGCCCAGGGCTGAACAATGAGCAGTTCTTC. It encodes CASSPGLNNEQFF.

This clone was observed a single time. CDR3 in amino acids: CASTTGLGGRYEQFF. CDR3 DNA sequence: TGTGCCAGCACCACTGGACTAGGCGGGAGGTATGAGCAGTTCTTC. The chain uses TRBV3-1 (or the pseudogene TRBV3-2) and TRBJ2-1, with 8 bases lining up with TRBD2. This CDR3 region has 15 residues. Germline V lookup: CDR1 LGHDT, CDR2 YNNKEL (reference sequence). The junction had 13 bases not matched to a gene; V was cut back by 7 bases and J by 8 bases.

This clone was picked up a small number of times. The J gene is TRBJ2-1, the V gene TRBV5-1, with TRBD2 identical over 10 bases. Germline-derived CDR1 and CDR2 are SGHRS and YFSETQ. Trimming removed 0 bases from V and 4 bases from J; junction bases left unmatched: 1. This CDR3 is 15 amino acids long. CDR3 sequence: CASSLASGGYNEQFF. CDR3 bases: TGCGCCAGCAGCTTGGCTAGCGGGGGTTACAATGAGCAGTTCTTC.

The chain is built from TRBV5-8 and TRBJ1-4, with D unclear. Germline V gene lookup returns CDR1 SGHTS and CDR2 YDEGEE. The CDR3 is made up of 14 amino acids. V was shortened by 0 bases and J by 10 bases, with 13 bases between the two germline ends. The CDR3 here is CASSLAQAGTKLFF. In nucleotides, the CDR3 is TGTGCCAGCAGCTTGGCCCAGGCAGGAACAAAACTGTTTTTT.

This chain uses TRBV5-1 with TRBJ1-2; D not certain. The germline V gene encodes CDR1 SGHRS and CDR2 YFSETQ. The V end was cut by 2 bases, the J end by 8 bases, with 22 bases between. The CDR3 spans 16 residues. This chain's CDR3 is CASSFYSSSRDGGYTF. The CDR3, as DNA: TGCGCCAGCAGCTTCTACAGTTCCAGTCGCGATGGGGGCTACACCTTC.

The chain recombines TRBV14 with TRBJ1-2; D ambiguous. Germline CDR1 and CDR2: SGHDN and FVKESK. The CDR3 length is 13 residues. Trimming pared 4 bases from V and 2 bases from J, leaving 8 bases between. CDR3 sequence reads: CASSPGFNYGYTF. CDR3 coding DNA: TGTGCCAGCAGCCCCGGGTTCAACTATGGCTACACCTTC.

This clone was seen a few times. The chain is built from TRBV7-9 and TRBJ2-5; 7 bases map to TRBD2. This CDR3 spans 17 amino acids. V lost 9 bases to trimming and J lost 2 bases; unmatched junction nucleotides: 18. Per germline, CDR1 SEHNR and CDR2 FQNEAQ (reference sequence). The CDR3 DNA reads as TGTGCCAGTAGCATAGGTTCTTTGCGGGGGTCACAAGAGACCCAGTACTTC. Protein product: CASSIGSLRGSQETQYF.

The V gene is TRBV7-2, the J gene TRBJ1-4, with D unclear. The germline gives CDR1 SGHTA, CDR2 FQGNSA. The CDR3 runs to 17 residues. V gave up 2 bases and J gave up 7 bases, with 20 bases separating them. The CDR3 nucleotides are TGTGCCAGCAGCTTATCTTTCGACGGGGTTGAGGGTGAAAAACTGTTTTTT. Translating gives CASSLSFDGVEGEKLFF.

Only a few counts were recorded for this clone. The CDR3 region has the DNA TGTGCCAGCAGTTACTCTGGCGGGGGTTACTATGAGCAGTTCTTC. Translation gives CASSYSGGGYYEQFF. The gene calls are TRBV6-2 or TRBV6-3 and TRBJ2-1; 7 bases align to TRBD2. Germline-derived CDR1 and CDR2 are MNHEY and SVGEGT. The J segment lost 8 bases and the V segment lost 0 bases, leaving 7 bases of the junction unmatched. This CDR3 has 15 amino acids.

This chain uses TRBV5-1 with TRBJ2-2, with 7 positions matching TRBD1. The germline V gene encodes CDR1 SGHRS and CDR2 YFSETQ. The CDR3 length is 14 residues. Trimming took 3 bases from V and 6 from J; bases not matched to a gene: 5. The CDR3: CASSYEGAPGELFF. The CDR3 bases are TGCGCCAGCAGCTATGAGGGGGCCCCCGGGGAGCTGTTTTTT.

The J gene is TRBJ1-1, the V gene TRBV6-5; D uncertain. The CDR3 contains 14 residues. Germline V CDR1 and CDR2: MNHEY, SVGAGI. With 3 bases removed from V and 6 bases from J, the gap between germline ends came to 14 bases. The CDR3 here is CASSYFLNGAEAFF. Written as DNA, the CDR3 is TGTGCCAGCAGTTATTTCCTAAACGGGGCTGAAGCTTTCTTT.

The chain is built from TRBV7-3 and TRBJ2-3; the D is unclear. Trimming left V 1 base short and J 5 bases short, with 7 bases between. Germline-derived CDR1 and CDR2 are SGHTA and FQGTGA. This CDR3 is built from 13 residues. The CDR3 sequence is CASSLREGDTQYF. DNA for the CDR3: TGTGCCAGCAGCTTAAGGGAAGGAGATACGCAGTATTTT.

This clone was picked up one time. The chain carries TRBV5-1 and TRBJ2-1; the D gene is possibly TRBD2 (5 bases). The ends were cut back, 0 bases at V and 4 bases at J, with 14 bases in the middle. The CDR3 length is 16 residues. Germline CDR1 is SGHRS and CDR2 is YFSETQ. The CDR3 is CASSLAPASSYNEQFF. The CDR3 DNA reads as TGCGCCAGCAGCTTGGCCCCTGCTAGCAGTTACAATGAGCAGTTCTTC.